A few counts support the clone carrying this T cell receptor beta chain. These data are taken from a study of blood T cell repertoires in COVID-19. Study-level information: Samples representing acute and convalescent COVID-19 were sourced from the United States, Italy and Spain. Sources were T cells, B-cell-depleted T cells, or PBMCs; the material itself was cDNA or gDNA.

Germline CDR1 is MNHEY and CDR2 is SMNVEV (reference sequence). V was clipped by 5 bases and J by 0 bases, with 8 bases between them. This CDR3 region has 14 residues. In the original workflow: Amplifying reference gene primers gave estimates of nucleated cell counts. The method was immunoSEQ multiplex PCR; TCRdb's version includes in-frame clones alone and lacks a portion of them. The DNA was the basis for D and trimming; V, J and clone size are from that table. The top ten clones hold about 4.2% of a sample with a few hundred thousand clones, around 86% of them seen once. Participant-reported clinical history was the basis for cohort assignment.

The TCR was taken from a man under 40 who had recovered from COVID-19. The rearrangement links TRBV27 to TRBJ1-5; D gene uncertain. Sequencing was done on a sample of PBMCs or T cells enriched from blood (not recorded which). The chain's CDR3 is CASSGLHSNQPQHF. The CDR3 DNA reads as TGTGCCAGCAGTGGCTTACATAGCAATCAGCCCCAGCATTTT.